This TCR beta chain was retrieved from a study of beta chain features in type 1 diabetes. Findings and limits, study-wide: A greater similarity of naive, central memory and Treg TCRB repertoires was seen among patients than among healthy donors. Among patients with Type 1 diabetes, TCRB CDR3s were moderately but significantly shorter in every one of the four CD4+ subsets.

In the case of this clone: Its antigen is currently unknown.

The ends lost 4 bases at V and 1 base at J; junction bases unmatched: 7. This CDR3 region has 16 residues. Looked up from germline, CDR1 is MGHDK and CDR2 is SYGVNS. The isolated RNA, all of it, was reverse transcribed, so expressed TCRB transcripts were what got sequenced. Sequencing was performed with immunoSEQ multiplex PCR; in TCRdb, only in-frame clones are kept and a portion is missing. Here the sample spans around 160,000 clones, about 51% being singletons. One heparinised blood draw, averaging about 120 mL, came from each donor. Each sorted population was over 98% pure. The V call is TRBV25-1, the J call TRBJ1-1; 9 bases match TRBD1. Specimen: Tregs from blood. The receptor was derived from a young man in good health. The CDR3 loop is CASSADWGQGNTEAFF. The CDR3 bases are TGTGCCAGCAGTGCTGACTGGGGACAGGGGAACACTGAAGCTTTCTTT.